The 25 T cell receptor beta chains below were found in one sample sequenced in a study of Ad26.COV2.S vaccination and SARS-CoV-2 variants. Profiled with immunoSEQ multiplex PCR; TCRdb holds only in-frame clones, not every one. The sample has approximately 420,000 clones; more than 75% are singletons. The treatment denotes: some 20 received Ad26.COV2.S at low or high dose, single or two shots; about five received placebo; per-sample allocation not given. Sampling occurred on day 63 after the first vaccine or placebo injection. The sequences come from peripheral blood, collected in a trial of Ad26.COV2.S vaccine versus placebo. Every receptor here comes from a person aged 18-60 years who received the Ad26.COV2.S COVID-19 vaccine or a placebo.

The chain combines TRBV5-5 with TRBJ2-7; D gene ambiguous. V was trimmed by 4 bases and J by 3 bases, leaving 5 bases between them. In germline, CDR1 is SGHKS, CDR2 YYEKEE (reference sequence). CDR3 size: 11 residues. Here the CDR3 DNA reads TGTGCCAGCAGCCTAAACTACGAGCAGTACTTC. Encoded protein: CASSLNYEQYF.

A note on this clone: At one end the junction does not follow the germline gene, possibly because of a read error. The rearrangement links TRBV5-8 to TRBJ1-6, with TRBD1 matching over 8 bases. CDR1 SGHTS and CDR2 YDEGEE come from the germline V gene. The length of the CDR3 is 15 residues. The CDR3: CASSSRTGYTSPLHF. The DNA of the CDR3 is TGTGCCAGCAGCTCCAGGACAGGGTATACTTCACCCCTCCACTTT.

The table lists this clone with a count of one. The chain has TRBV24-1 and TRBJ2-3; unclear D gene. The CDR3 runs to 16 residues. V was trimmed by 4 bases and J by 1 base, leaving 14 bases between them. Looked up from germline, CDR1 is KGHDR and CDR2 is SFDVKD. CDR3 residues: CATSDNPWDRTDTQYF. The DNA of the CDR3 is TGTGCCACCAGTGACAACCCCTGGGATCGCACAGATACGCAGTATTTT.

The chain is built from TRBV18 and TRBJ2-1, with 9 positions matching TRBD2. Germline CDR1 KGHSH, CDR2 LQKENI. This CDR3 contains 15 residues. The junction had 8 bases not matched to a gene; V was cut back by 3 bases and J by 8 bases. Here the CDR3 DNA reads TGTGCCAGCTCACCGGAAATAGCGGGGGCGGATGAGCAGTTCTTC. Amino acids: CASSPEIAGADEQFF. The whole variable domain, filled in from reference TRBV18 and TRBJ2-1, reads NAGVMQNPRHLVRRRGQEARLRCSPMKGHSHVYWYRQLPEEGLKFMVYLQKENIIDESGMPKERFSAEFPKEGPSILRIQQVVRGDSAAYFCASSPEIAGADEQFFGPGTRLTVL.

V usage is TRBV5-6 and J usage is TRBJ2-7; TRBD2 aligns across 7 bases. Germline CDR1 is SGHDT and CDR2 is YYEEEE. CDR3 length: 14 amino acids. The trim removed 1 base at V and 0 bases at J, leaving 1 base unmatched. CDR3: CASSLPGGSYEQYF. CDR3 bases: TGTGCCAGCAGCTTGCCGGGGGGCTCCTACGAGCAGTACTTC.

The count of this clone is one. This chain connects TRBV9 to TRBJ2-7; 10 positions match TRBD1. The CDR3 is 15 amino acids. V trimming: 5 bases; J trimming: 4 bases; junction bases outside the gene matches: 9. Germline values: CDR1 SGDLS, CDR2 YYNGEE. This CDR3 is CASSAAGTGEYEQYF. The CDR3 bases are TGTGCCAGCAGTGCGGCCGGGACAGGGGAGTACGAGCAGTACTTC.

DNA for the CDR3: TGTGCCAGCACCACCGAAGGGGGCCTCCCCTCCTACGAGCAGTACTTC. This sequence encodes CASTTEGGLPSYEQYF. This sequence joins TRBV28 and TRBJ2-7, with 7 bases identical to TRBD1. The J segment lost 0 bases and the V segment lost 7 bases, leaving 12 bases of the junction unmatched. The CDR3 extends over 16 amino acids. Per germline, CDR1 MDHEN and CDR2 SYDVKM.

This chain connects TRBV19 to TRBJ2-7; D may be TRBD2 (5 bases). Between the trimmed V and J ends, which lost 7 bases and 2 bases, there was a span of 12 bases. The CDR3 loop spans 13 amino acids. Germline V CDR1 and CDR2: LNHDA, SQIVND (reference sequence). In DNA form, the CDR3 reads TGTGCCAGTAAACAGCGGCCCCCCTACGAGCAGTACTTC. Amino acids: CASKQRPPYEQYF.

The gene calls are TRBV28 and TRBJ2-7; tentatively, D is TRBD1 or TRBD2 (5 bases each). The CDR3 runs 14 residues. V lost 6 bases to trimming and J lost 2 bases, with 14 bases between them. Germline V gives CDR1 MDHEN, CDR2 SYDVKM. CDR3 sequence (DNA): TGTGCCAGCAGGACCGGGACGGTTACCTACGAGCAGTACTTC. This encodes CASRTGTVTYEQYF.

Here the CDR3 reads CASSEKGRTGPWDNEQFF. The DNA of the CDR3 is TGTGCCAGCAGTGAAAAGGGACGGACAGGGCCCTGGGATAATGAGCAGTTCTTC. This rearrangement joins TRBV6-1 to TRBJ2-1; the match to TRBD1 covers 8 bases. The length of the CDR3 is 18 residues. Per germline, CDR1 MNHNS and CDR2 SASEGT. Losses at the gene ends were 2 bases for V and 7 bases for J; bases not matched to a gene: 16.

The V call is TRBV11-1, the J call TRBJ2-1; D is possibly TRBD1 (7 bases). Per the germline V gene, CDR1 is SGHAT and CDR2 is FQDESV (reference sequence). Trimming took off 2 bases at V and 3 bases at J, with 14 bases between the two ends. This CDR3 region has 16 residues. The CDR3: CASSLIGQGGYNEQFF. In DNA form, the CDR3 reads TGTGCCAGCAGCTTAATCGGGCAGGGGGGCTACAATGAGCAGTTCTTC.

CDR3 protein: CASSPDRQSPTDTQYF. CDR3 nucleotides: TGTGCCAGCAGCCCGGACAGGCAAAGCCCCACAGATACGCAGTATTTT. The V gene is TRBV5-6, the J gene TRBJ2-3, with 7 positions matching TRBD1. V lost 4 bases, J lost 2 bases, and 10 bases stayed unmatched. The CDR3 sequence is 16 residues long. CDR1 SGHDT and CDR2 YYEEEE come from the germline V gene.

About this clone itself: Other DNA sequences in this sample translate to the same CDR3. This chain uses TRBV28 with TRBJ1-5; D not resolved. The CDR3 extends over 15 amino acids. Per the germline V gene, CDR1 is MDHEN and CDR2 is SYDVKM. The V end lost 1 base, the J end lost 2 bases, and 9 bases lay between the germline ends. CDR3 amino acids: CASSLSGSGNQPQHF. Written as DNA, the CDR3 is TGTGCCAGCAGTTTATCGGGATCCGGCAATCAGCCCCAGCATTTT. Using reference TRBV28 and TRBJ1-5 for the parts outside the CDR3, the full variable domain is DVKVTQSSRYLVKRTGEKVFLECVQDMDHENMFWYRQDPGLGLRLIYFSYDVKMKEKGDIPEGYSVSREKKERFSLILESASTNQTSMYLCASSLSGSGNQPQHFGDGTRLSIL.

This clone was observed a handful of times. The rearrangement uses TRBV6-5 and TRBJ1-1; 7 bases align to TRBD1. The germline CDR1 and CDR2 sequences are MNHEY and SVGAGI. Losses at the gene ends were 6 bases for V and 6 bases for J; bases not matched to a gene: 10. The CDR3 runs to 14 residues. The CDR3 DNA reads TGTGCCAGCAGGACCGGAGGGGGCGGGCCTGAAGCTTTCTTT. Translation gives CASRTGGGGPEAFF.

V is TRBV2 and J is TRBJ2-3, with a weak D call TRBD2 (5 bases). Germline V gene sequence: CDR1 SNHLY, CDR2 FYNNEI. The V end lost 0 bases, the J end lost 2 bases, and 12 bases lay between the germline ends. The CDR3 has 16 amino acids. The CDR3 region is CASSEADGVTTDTQYF. The CDR3 DNA follows: TGTGCCAGCAGTGAAGCCGACGGGGTGACCACAGATACGCAGTATTTT.

This clone occurred once. The rearrangement uses TRBV30 and TRBJ2-7; D might be TRBD2 (6 bases). The V gene lost 0 bases and the J gene lost 3 bases, with 9 bases spanning the gap. CDR1 GTSNPN and CDR2 SVGIG come from the germline V gene (reference sequence). CDR3 length equals 13 residues. CDR3 protein: CAWSVTGGYEQYF. As DNA, the CDR3 is TGTGCCTGGAGTGTAACCGGGGGCTACGAGCAGTACTTC.

J is TRBJ2-3 and V is TRBV7-6; TRBD1 might be the D (6 bases). Germline-derived CDR1 and CDR2 are SGHVS and FNYEAQ. This CDR3 is 15 amino acids long. Trimming took off 5 bases at V and 0 bases at J, with 12 bases between the two ends. The CDR3 sequence: CASSLGQSSTDTQYF. Written as DNA, the CDR3 is TGTGCCAGCAGCCTTGGACAGTCTAGCACAGATACGCAGTATTTT.

The J gene is TRBJ2-7, the V gene TRBV7-9; weak D call: TRBD2 (6 bases). CDR1 and CDR2 (germline): SEHNR, FQNEAQ (reference sequence). The CDR3 is 12 residues long. The V and J ends lost 1 base and 9 bases respectively, with 10 bases between them. For the CDR3, the DNA is TGTGCCAGCAGCTTAGTTGACGGGGGGCAGTACTTC. Translation: CASSLVDGGQYF.

V gene TRBV9 combines with J gene TRBJ2-6; TRBD2 is a possible D gene (6 bases). With 0 bases removed from V and 4 bases from J, the gap between germline ends came to 17 bases. The CDR3 loop spans 18 amino acids. The V gene's germline CDR1 is SGDLS and CDR2 YYNGEE. This chain's CDR3 is CASSVVPGAIVGANVLTF. For the CDR3, the DNA is TGTGCCAGCAGCGTAGTACCGGGAGCGATCGTCGGGGCCAACGTCCTGACTTTC.

The J gene is TRBJ2-1, the V gene TRBV11-2; a weak D match, TRBD1 (6 bases). The length of the CDR3 is 14 residues. Trimming cost V 3 bases and J 9 bases, with 15 bases left between them. In germline, CDR1 is SGHAT, CDR2 FQNNGV. The CDR3 loop is CASSFKQGTGEQFF. In DNA, the CDR3 is TGTGCCAGCAGCTTTAAACAGGGAACGGGTGAGCAGTTCTTC.

The chain recombines TRBV5-4 with TRBJ2-7; 7 nucleotides align to TRBD1. Germline CDR1 and CDR2: SGHNT and YYREEE (reference sequence). V gave up 4 bases and J gave up 1 base; unmatched junction bases: 5. This CDR3 region has 14 residues. CDR3 nucleotides: TGTGCCAGCAGCCTTAACAGGGGATCCTACGAGCAGTACTTC. It yields the protein CASSLNRGSYEQYF.

This sequence joins TRBV30 and TRBJ1-3, with D uncertain. V was shortened by 5 bases and J by 0 bases, with 8 bases between the two germline ends. Germline V CDR1 and CDR2: GTSNPN, SVGIG (reference sequence). The length of the CDR3 is 13 residues. The CDR3 coding sequence is TGTGCCTGGGGAATTGCCTCTGGAAACACCATATATTTT. Its protein product is CAWGIASGNTIYF.

The V gene is TRBV10-2, the J gene TRBJ1-5, with D uncertain. There are 14 residues in the CDR3. Germline V CDR1 and CDR2: WSHSY, SAAADI. Trimming cost V 0 bases and J 0 bases, with 3 bases left between them. CDR3 loop: CASSESDSNQPQHF. The CDR3 DNA reads TGCGCCAGCAGTGAGTCAGATAGCAATCAGCCCCAGCATTTT.

This chain connects TRBV28 to TRBJ2-5; no reliable D call. Trimming took 2 bases from V and 0 from J, leaving 7 bases between them. CDR1 and CDR2 (germline): MDHEN, SYDVKM. This CDR3 comprises 14 residues. The CDR3 sequence: CASSLRQYQETQYF. In DNA form, the CDR3 reads TGTGCCAGCAGTTTACGGCAGTACCAAGAGACCCAGTACTTC.

There are a few counts of this clone. This chain connects TRBV9 to TRBJ2-7, with 9 nucleotides matching TRBD2. Germline CDR1 is SGDLS and CDR2 is YYNGEE. The ends lost 4 bases at V and 3 bases at J; junction bases unmatched: 8. This CDR3 has 15 amino acids. The CDR3 is CASSPGTSGFYEQYF. The CDR3 nucleotides read TGTGCCAGCAGCCCCGGAACTAGCGGGTTCTACGAGCAGTACTTC. The variable domain in full, with the rest retrieved from reference TRBV9 and TRBJ2-7, is DSGVTQTPKHLITATGQRVTLRCSPRSGDLSVYWYQQSLDQGLQFLIQYYNGEERAKGNILERFSAQQFPDLHSELNLSSLELGDSALYFCASSPGTSGFYEQYFGPGTRLTVT.